The 18 T cell receptor beta chains given below trace back to one sample, sequenced in a study of OX40 agonist ivuxolimab in advanced cancers. Sequencing used immunoSEQ multiplex PCR; TCRdb keeps in-frame clones, though not all of them. This sample has approximately 61,000 clones, with around 90% found just once. This specimen was CD4+ or CD8+ T cells sorted from blood, taken in a trial of the OX40 agonist ivuxolimab. The origin of the receptors is an adult with an advanced solid tumor such as melanoma, head and neck, liver or kidney cancer.

The gene calls are TRBV7-8 and TRBJ2-1, with 11 bases aligning to TRBD2. Germline-derived CDR1 and CDR2 are SGHVS and FQNEAQ. V lost 4 bases, J lost 7 bases, and 3 bases stayed unmatched. This CDR3 is built from 14 residues. The CDR3 region is CASSYSGGGNEQFF. The CDR3 nucleotides read TGTGCCAGCAGCTATAGCGGGGGGGGTAATGAGCAGTTCTTC.

The chain recombines TRBV7-2 with TRBJ2-7; D call uncertain. The CDR3 has 12 residues. The V gene lost 2 bases and the J gene lost 4 bases, with 6 bases spanning the gap. Germline V gene sequence: CDR1 SGHTA, CDR2 FQGNSA. The DNA for the CDR3 is TGTGCCAGCAGCTTACAGGCATACGAGCAGTACTTC. Its protein is CASSLQAYEQYF.

In its sample, this clone was seen once. The genes are TRBV2 and TRBJ1-4; possible D gene TRBD1, 5 bases. The CDR3 contains 14 residues. V gave up 7 bases and J gave up 3 bases, with 12 bases separating them. Germline V gives CDR1 SNHLY, CDR2 FYNNEI. CDR3 in amino acids: CASIRDASNEKLFF. The CDR3 region has the DNA TGTGCCAGCATAAGGGACGCTTCTAATGAAAAACTGTTTTTT.

The chain joins TRBV19 to TRBJ1-5; TRBD1 aligns across 9 bases. This CDR3 is built from 16 residues. Losses at the gene ends were 5 bases for V and 6 bases for J; bases not matched to a gene: 11. Germline loops: CDR1 LNHDA, CDR2 SQIVND (reference sequence). The CDR3 sequence is CASSRIRDRERQPQHF. The CDR3 DNA reads as TGTGCCAGTAGTCGAATCCGGGACAGGGAGCGTCAGCCCCAGCATTTT.

The CDR3 protein is CASSLQGASSTDTQYF. CDR3 nucleotide sequence: TGTGCCAGCTCACTACAGGGGGCGTCAAGCACAGATACGCAGTATTTT. This chain joins TRBV18 and TRBJ2-3; 9 bases map to TRBD1. V dropped 4 bases and J dropped 0; count of bases not matched to a gene: 5. Germline V lookup: CDR1 KGHSH, CDR2 LQKENI. The CDR3 spans 16 residues.

This clone came up a few times. The V call is TRBV5-8, the J call TRBJ2-7; 11 bases agree with TRBD1. This CDR3 spans 14 amino acids. Germline-derived CDR1 and CDR2 are SGHTS and YDEGEE. Trimming at V came to 5 bases and at J to 7 bases, leaving 8 bases not matched to a gene. The CDR3 sequence is CASSILGQGAEQYF. The CDR3 DNA reads TGTGCCAGCAGTATTCTAGGACAGGGGGCAGAGCAGTACTTC. Variable domain in full (rest from reference TRBV5-8 and TRBJ2-7): EAGVTQSPTHLIKTRGQQATLRCSPISGHTSVYWYQQALGLGLQFLLWYDEGEERNRGNFPPRFSGRQFPNYSSELNVNALELEDSALYLCASSILGQGAEQYFGPGTRLTVT.

The chain joins TRBV10-2 to TRBJ1-5; D is uncertain. V was clipped by 7 bases and J by 0 bases, with 10 bases between them. In germline, CDR1 is WSHSY, CDR2 SAAADI. This CDR3 contains 14 residues. In DNA form, the CDR3 reads TGCGCCAGCAAGCAGGAGAATAGCAATCAGCCCCAGCATTTT. As protein: CASKQENSNQPQHF.

As to this clone: The sample contains more than one DNA sequence encoding this CDR3. This rearrangement joins TRBV4-2 to TRBJ1-2; no definite D call. CDR1 LGHNA and CDR2 YNFKEQ come from the germline V gene. The CDR3 consists of 13 residues. Trimming shortened V by 0 bases and J by 5 bases, and 7 bases separated the two germline ends. In nucleotides, the CDR3 is TGTGCCAGCAGCCAAGAGACATTGTATGGCTACACCTTC. It specifies CASSQETLYGYTF.

The rearrangement links TRBV5-1 to TRBJ2-7; possible D gene TRBD1, 6 bases. Germline V gene lookup returns CDR1 SGHRS and CDR2 YFSETQ. The V end was cut by 2 bases, the J end by 8 bases, with 17 bases between. This CDR3 has 14 residues. The CDR3, as DNA: TGCGCCAGCAGCTTAGGGGACACCAGCCTAAAGCAGTACTTC. Its translation is CASSLGDTSLKQYF.

The gene calls are TRBV27 and TRBJ2-5; unclear D gene. Germline V CDR1 and CDR2: MNHEY, SMNVEV (reference sequence). CDR3 size: 14 residues. Trimming removed 6 bases at V and 2 bases at J, with 13 bases between. The CDR3 region is CASSPTDLQETQYF. DNA of the CDR3: TGTGCCAGCAGCCCTACGGACCTGCAAGAGACCCAGTACTTC.

The CDR3 nucleotides are TGTGCCAGCAGCCCTCAAATAGGCGGACAGGGAGGATCCTACGAGCAGTACTTC. Translating it yields CASSPQIGGQGGSYEQYF. The V and J genes are TRBV7-2 and TRBJ2-7; 8 bases are a match to TRBD1. J was trimmed by 1 base and V by 5 bases; bases with no gene match: 16. CDR1 SGHTA and CDR2 FQGNSA come from the germline V gene. The CDR3 is made up of 18 amino acids.

This chain joins TRBV11-3 and TRBJ2-7; no reliable D call. Between the trimmed V and J ends, which lost 1 base and 8 bases, there was a span of 9 bases. CDR1 and CDR2 (germline): SGHNT, YENEEA. The CDR3 has 12 residues. CDR3 DNA sequence: TGTGCCAGCAGCTTAGTTCCTACGCAGCAGTACTTC. This codes for CASSLVPTQQYF.

V is TRBV21-1 and J is TRBJ1-5; the listed D gene, TRBD1, was not tested against the DNA. TRBV21-1 is a pseudogene. This CDR3 is 15 amino acids long. The CDR3: CASSKVDREDQPQHF. The DNA of the CDR3 is TGTGCCAGCAGCAAAGTAGACAGGGAGGATCAGCCCCAGCATTTT.

The gene calls are TRBV19 and TRBJ2-7; 7 nucleotides agree with TRBD2. Germline V gene data show CDR1 as LNHDA and CDR2 as SQIVND (reference sequence). V lost 5 bases, J lost 2 bases, and 12 bases stayed unmatched. The CDR3 length is 16 residues. The CDR3 sequence: CASSLRLADHAYEQYF. CDR3 coding DNA: TGTGCCAGTAGTCTGCGCCTAGCGGATCATGCCTACGAGCAGTACTTC.

The chain joins TRBV19 to TRBJ2-5, with TRBD2 matching over 11 bases. Germline assignment: CDR1 LNHDA and CDR2 SQIVND (reference sequence). After removal of 1 base from V and 7 bases from J, the junction contained 8 bases not matched to a gene. There are 16 residues in the CDR3. This chain's CDR3 is CASSIGALAGVGTQYF. Here the CDR3 DNA reads TGTGCCAGTAGTATAGGGGCACTAGCGGGGGTCGGGACCCAGTACTTC.

V and J are TRBV7-3 and TRBJ2-2, with TRBD2 identical over 8 bases. In germline, CDR1 is SGHTA, CDR2 FQGTGA. V lost 2 bases to trimming and J lost 10 bases; unmatched junction nucleotides: 6. The CDR3 is 14 residues long. Written as DNA, the CDR3 is TGTGCCAGCAGCTTAGGCGGACTAGCTGAGGAGCTGTTTTTT. It codes for CASSLGGLAEELFF. Together with reference TRBV7-3 and TRBJ2-2, the CDR3 gives the full variable domain: GAGVSQTPSNKVTEKGKYVELRCDPISGHTALYWYRQSLGQGPEFLIYFQGTGAADDSGLPNDRFFAVRPEGSVSTLKIQRTERGDSAVYLCASSLGGLAEELFFGEGSRLTVL.

V gene TRBV4-2 combines with J gene TRBJ1-2, with TRBD1 matching 7 bases. The CDR3 covers 12 residues. V lost 5 bases to trimming and J lost 12 bases; unmatched junction nucleotides: 9. Looked up from germline, CDR1 is LGHNA and CDR2 is YNFKEQ. The CDR3 nucleotides read TGTGCCAGCAGCTACTGGGAACAGGGGAACACCTTC. This sequence encodes CASSYWEQGNTF.

This clone has just a few counts. This chain connects TRBV15 to TRBJ1-1; TRBD1 matches at 7 bases. Germline loops: CDR1 LNHNV, CDR2 YYDKDF (reference sequence). The CDR3 loop spans 14 amino acids. V gave up 5 bases and J gave up 3 bases; unmatched junction bases: 6. The CDR3: CATSGRGRDTEAFF. Here the CDR3 DNA reads TGTGCCACCAGCGGCAGGGGGAGGGACACTGAAGCTTTCTTT.